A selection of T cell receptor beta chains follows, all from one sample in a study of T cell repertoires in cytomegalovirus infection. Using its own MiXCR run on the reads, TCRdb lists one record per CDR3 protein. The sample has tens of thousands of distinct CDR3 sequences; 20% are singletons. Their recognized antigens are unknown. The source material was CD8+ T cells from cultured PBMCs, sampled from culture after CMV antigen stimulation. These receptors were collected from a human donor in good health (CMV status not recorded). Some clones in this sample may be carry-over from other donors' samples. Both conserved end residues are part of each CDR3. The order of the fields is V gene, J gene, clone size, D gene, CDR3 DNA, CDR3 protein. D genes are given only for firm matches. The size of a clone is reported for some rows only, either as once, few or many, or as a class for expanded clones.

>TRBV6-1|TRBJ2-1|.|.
TGTGCCAGCAGTCAGGTTGCGGGCTCCTACAATGAGCAGTTCTTC
CASSQVAGSYNEQFF
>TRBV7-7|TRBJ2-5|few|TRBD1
TGTGCCAGCAGCTTTGGACAGGGGGCTAGTAGAGAGACCCAGTACTTC
CASSFGQGASRETQYF
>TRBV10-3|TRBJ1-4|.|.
TGTGCCATCAGTGAGTCGGGTCACCAAAATGAAAAACTGTTTTTT
CAISESGHQNEKLFF
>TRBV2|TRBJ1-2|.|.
TGTGCCAGCAGGGACTCTACAGGGACGGGTGGCTACACCTTC
CASRDSTGTGGYTF
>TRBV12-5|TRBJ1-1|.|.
TGTGCTAGTGGTCTAGGGCAGTTGAACACTGAAGCTTTCTTT
CASGLGQLNTEAFF
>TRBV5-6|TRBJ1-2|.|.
TGTGCCAGCAGCTCCTGGGCCCGACGGGGGGCCAACTATGGCTACACCTTC
CASSSWARRGANYGYTF
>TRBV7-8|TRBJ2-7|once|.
TGTGCCAGCAGTGGGCCTAGCGTTCGGGAGCAGTACTTC
CASSGPSVREQYF
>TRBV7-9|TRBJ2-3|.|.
TGTGCCAGCAGCTTAGGGTCGGACCCCCAGGATACGCAGTATTTT
CASSLGSDPQDTQYF
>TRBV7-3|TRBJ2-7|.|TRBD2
TGTGCCAGCAGCTTACTCAGCGGGGGGCCCTCAAGCGAGCAGTACTTC
CASSLLSGGPSSEQYF
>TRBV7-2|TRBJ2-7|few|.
TGTGCCAGCAGCCGGGGGCACGAGCAGTACTTC
CASSRGHEQYF
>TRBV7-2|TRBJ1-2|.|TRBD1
TGTGCCAGCAGCCCCGTTGGACAGGGTGGCTATGGCTACACCTTC
CASSPVGQGGYGYTF
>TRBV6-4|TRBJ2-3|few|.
TGTGCCAGCAGGATGGGGGAGGGGGCAGATACGCAGTATTTT
CASRMGEGADTQYF
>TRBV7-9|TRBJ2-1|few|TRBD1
TGTGCCAGCAGCTTAGACAGGGGCCACCCCTACAATGAGCAGTTCTTC
CASSLDRGHPYNEQFF
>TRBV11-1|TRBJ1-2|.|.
TGTGCCAGCAGCCGACCCACCAGGGTAGGAGTCGATGGCTACACCTTC
CASSRPTRVGVDGYTF
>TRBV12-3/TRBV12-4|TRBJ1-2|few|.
TGTGCCAGCAGTTTTAGTGGACCTTCCAAATCTAACTATGGCTACACCTTC
CASSFSGPSKSNYGYTF
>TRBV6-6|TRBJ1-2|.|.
TGTGCCAGCAGTCCCCGACACCTCTACTATGGCTACACCTTC
CASSPRHLYYGYTF
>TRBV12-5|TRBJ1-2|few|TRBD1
TGTGCTAGTGGTTTGCAGGGGACAGCTTATGGCTACACCTTC
CASGLQGTAYGYTF
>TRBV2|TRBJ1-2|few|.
TGTGCCATCAGAAGGGACCCAGAATATGGCTACACCTTC
CAIRRDPEYGYTF
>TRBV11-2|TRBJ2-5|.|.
TGTGCCAGCAGCTTAGTGGGCGAAGAGACCCAGTACTTC
CASSLVGEETQYF
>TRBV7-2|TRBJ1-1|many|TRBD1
TGTGCCAGCAGCCCCCACGGGACAGTGAACACTGAAGCTTTCTTT
CASSPHGTVNTEAFF
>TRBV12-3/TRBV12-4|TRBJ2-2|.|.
TGTGCCAGCAGATACGAGAGACAGGATCGGAACACCGGGGAGCTGTTTTTT
CASRYERQDRNTGELFF
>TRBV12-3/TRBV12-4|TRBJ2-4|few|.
TGTGCCAGCAGTTCCGGGACCTCAAACGGGGACATTCAGTACTTC
CASSSGTSNGDIQYF